This is a list of T cell receptor beta chains from one sample in a study of glioma-infiltrating T cells after dendritic cell vaccination. Only in-frame clones appear in the TCRdb table, and some are missing; sequencing was by immunoSEQ multiplex PCR. The data contain fewer than 85,000 clones, around 81% of them seen just once; the ten biggest clones take up 7.9%. Material: blood, obtained before dendritic cell vaccination. All receptors derive from a human donor with glioblastoma. CDR3s include the opening cysteine and the closing phenylalanine or tryptophan. Each record gives: D gene, V gene, J gene, clone size, CDR3 DNA, CDR3 protein. The D gene is left open where the match is weak. The size of a clone is reported for some rows only, either as once, few or many, or as a class for expanded clones.

>TRBD1|TRBV29-1|TRBJ2-7|.
TGCAGCGTTGAGCCACAGGGGGCGGGCGAGCAGTACTTC
CSVEPQGAGEQYF
>TRBD2|TRBV5-6|TRBJ2-1|.
TGTGCCAGCAGCCTACTAGCGGGGGGGTACAATGAGCAGTTCTTC
CASSLLAGGYNEQFF
>.|TRBV6-5|TRBJ1-1|.
TGTGCCAGCAGTTATTTTCGGCGGATGAACACTGAAGCTTTCTTT
CASSYFRRMNTEAFF
>.|TRBV29-1|TRBJ1-1|once
TGCAGCGTTGAAGCAGGGGATGTTGAAGCTTTCTTT
CSVEAGDVEAFF
>.|TRBV7-8|TRBJ2-1|.
TGTGCCAGCACCACTAACTACAATGAGCAGTTCTTC
CASTTNYNEQFF
>TRBD1|TRBV7-8|TRBJ1-4|.
TGTGCCAGCAGCTCACGACAGGGGAATGAAAAACTGTTTTTT
CASSSRQGNEKLFF
>TRBD1|TRBV15|TRBJ1-5|.
TGTGCCACCAGCAGAGGGACAGGGAAGGACAATCAGCCCCAGCATTTT
CATSRGTGKDNQPQHF
>.|TRBV7-3|TRBJ2-1|.
TGTGCCAGCAGCCAAGGACATAGCTCCTACAATGAGCAGTTCTTC
CASSQGHSSYNEQFF
>.|TRBV18|TRBJ1-1|.
TGTGCCAGCTCAGTCCAAAGGGGTTTGAACACTGAAGCTTTCTTT
CASSVQRGLNTEAFF
>.|TRBV11-3|TRBJ1-1|.
TGTGCCAGCTCGGGATTAAACACTGAAGCTTTCTTT
CASSGLNTEAFF
>TRBD1|TRBV25-1|TRBJ2-1|.
TGTGCCAGCTGGGACAGGGACCATGAGCAGTTCTTC
CASWDRDHEQFF
>TRBD1|TRBV5-8|TRBJ2-7|.
TGTGCCAGCAGCCAACGGGACAGCAGGGACGAGCAGTACTTC
CASSQRDSRDEQYF
>.|TRBV11-2|TRBJ2-3|.
TGTGCCAGCGGGGGGAGCACAGATACGCAGTATTTT
CASGGSTDTQYF
>TRBD1|TRBV9|TRBJ1-6|.
TGTGCCAGCAGCGTAGTTGACAGGGGAGTTTCACCCCTCCACTTT
CASSVVDRGVSPLHF
>TRBD2|TRBV27|TRBJ2-7|.
TGTGCCAGCAGTTCCCCGCGCGGGAGCACGTACGAGCAGTACTTC
CASSSPRGSTYEQYF
>TRBD1|TRBV9|TRBJ1-2|.
TGTGCCAGCAGCGACGAGACAGGGGTAGGGGATGGCTACACCTTC
CASSDETGVGDGYTF
>.|TRBV19|TRBJ2-7|few
TGTGCCAGTAGTAGTACGAGTCGGGGAGAGCAGTACTTC
CASSSTSRGEQYF
>.|TRBV5-1|TRBJ1-2|.
TGCGCCAGCAGCTCGGAGGGCTATGGCTACACCTTC
CASSSEGYGYTF
>.|TRBV5-8|TRBJ2-7|.
TGTGCCAGCAGCTCTATGCCCTCCGTAGGGGGTTACGAGCAGTACTTC
CASSSMPSVGGYEQYF
>TRBD1|TRBV11-2|TRBJ2-1|.
TGTGCCAGCAGCACCATTACCGGGACAGGGAGTATCGATGAGCAGTTCTTC
CASSTITGTGSIDEQFF
>TRBD1|TRBV19|TRBJ1-6|.
TGTGCCAGTACCCCTCGCCAGGGGGTTAGAAATTCACCCCTCCACTTT
CASTPRQGVRNSPLHF
>TRBD1|TRBV19|TRBJ1-2|.
TGTGCCAGTAGTCCAGAGGGACAGCTCTACTATGGCTACACCTTC
CASSPEGQLYYGYTF
>.|TRBV7-3|TRBJ1-3|.
TGTGCCAGCAGCCCCGTGGGGGGGTCTGGAAACACCATATATTTT
CASSPVGGSGNTIYF
>TRBD1|TRBV19|TRBJ2-5|.
TGTGCCAGCTCAGACAGGGGGGTTGAGACCCAGTACTTC
CASSDRGVETQYF
>TRBD1|TRBV4-1|TRBJ2-7|.
TGCGCCAGCAGCCAAGATCGGACAGGGGATAACTGGGGGCAGTACTTC
CASSQDRTGDNWGQYF
>.|TRBV15|TRBJ2-3|once
TGTGCCACCAGCAGCAGGGTAAGCACAGATACGCAGTATTTT
CATSSRVSTDTQYF
>TRBD1|TRBV5-4|TRBJ1-5|.
TGTGCCAGCAGCGAAGGGACAGGGGAACAGCCCCAGCATTTT
CASSEGTGEQPQHF
>TRBD1|TRBV11-2|TRBJ2-7|.
TGTGCCAGCAGCTTGGGACAGGGGGCACCCTACGAGCAGTACTTC
CASSLGQGAPYEQYF
>.|TRBV7-2|TRBJ1-3|.
TGTGCCAGCAGCTTTTACCCGGGGATCTACTCTGGAAACACCATATATTTT
CASSFYPGIYSGNTIYF
>.|TRBV9|TRBJ1-2|.
TGTGCCAGCAGCGTAGCCGACAGCTACTATGGCTACACCTTC
CASSVADSYYGYTF
>.|TRBV7-2|TRBJ1-1|.
TGTGCCAGCACATCAACTAACACTGAAGCTTTCTTT
CASTSTNTEAFF
>.|TRBV4-2|TRBJ1-6|.
TGTGCCAGCAGCCAGGGGCAGGATAATTCACCCCTCCACTTT
CASSQGQDNSPLHF
>.|TRBV19|TRBJ1-1|.
TGTGCCAGTACCTATTTGGCACAGGAGAACACTGAAGCTTTCTTT
CASTYLAQENTEAFF
>.|TRBV4-1|TRBJ1-2|.
TGCGCCAGCAGCCCTACAACCAGGGAGGGGAATGGCTACACCTTC
CASSPTTREGNGYTF
>.|TRBV4-3|TRBJ1-1|.
TGCGCCAGCAGCCAAGATGGCGGGGGGAACACTGAAGCTTTCTTT
CASSQDGGGNTEAFF
>.|TRBV7-9|TRBJ2-7|.
TGTGCCAGCAGCTCATTGGACCAAGCAGGGTACGAGCAGTACTTC
CASSSLDQAGYEQYF
>.|TRBV6-6|TRBJ1-2|.
TGTGCCAGCAGGCTGGCGGGGGGATATGGCTACACCTTC
CASRLAGGYGYTF
>TRBD2|TRBV27|TRBJ2-1|once
TGTGCCAGCAGCCCCTGCGGATCTAGCGGGGGGTTGCGTGAGCAGTTCTTC
CASSPCGSSGGLREQFF
>.|TRBV5-1|TRBJ2-1|.
TGCGCCAGCAGCTTGTTGGGGCCTTCGGTCTCCTACAATGAGCAGTTCTTC
CASSLLGPSVSYNEQFF
>.|TRBV9|TRBJ1-1|.
TGTGCCAGCAGCCCCGGTTGGGAGGGGGTTGAGGCTTTCTTT
CASSPGWEGVEAFF
>TRBD2|TRBV5-1|TRBJ2-1|once
TGCGCCAGCAGCTTGGTTGAGGGCGGGGGGGCCGGCGATGAGCAGTTCTTC
CASSLVEGGGAGDEQFF
>TRBD1|TRBV7-9|TRBJ1-2|.
TGTGCCAGCAGCTGGACAGGGTCCTATGGCTACACCTTC
CASSWTGSYGYTF
>TRBD1|TRBV11-3|TRBJ2-2|.
TGTGCCAGCAGCCTCCACAGGGGGCTCGGGGAGCTGTTTTTT
CASSLHRGLGELFF
>TRBD2|TRBV25-1|TRBJ2-7|.
TGTGCCAGCAGTGATAGACTAGCGGGGGGCGAGCAGTACTTC
CASSDRLAGGEQYF
>TRBD1|TRBV11-1|TRBJ2-2|once
TGTGCCAGCAGCTTGGGACAGAGCGCGAACACCGGGGAGCTGTTTTTT
CASSLGQSANTGELFF
>.|TRBV4-1|TRBJ1-2|.
TGCGCCAGCAGCCAAGATCAACAGGCCTGGGACTATGGCTACACCTTC
CASSQDQQAWDYGYTF
>TRBD2|TRBV28|TRBJ2-1|.
TGTGCCAGCAGCCCTAGCGGGGGTCCGCGGGAGCAGTTCTTC
CASSPSGGPREQFF
>.|TRBV20-1|TRBJ1-2|.
TGCAGTGCTAGTGATGACCGCCCGGGAACCTTC
CSASDDRPGTF
>TRBD1|TRBV6-1|TRBJ1-5|.
TGTGCCAGCAGGAGACAGGGGGCTGGCAATCAGCCCCAGCATTTT
CASRRQGAGNQPQHF
>TRBD2|TRBV9|TRBJ2-2|.
TGTGCCAGCAGCGCGGGGACTAGCGGGGGCCTAAACACCGGGGAGCTGTTTTTT
CASSAGTSGGLNTGELFF
>TRBD1|TRBV7-2|TRBJ1-6|.
TGTGCCAGCAGCTGGGACAGGGCTTATAATTCACCCCTCCACTTT
CASSWDRAYNSPLHF
>.|TRBV4-2|TRBJ2-6|.
TGTGCCAGCAGCCAAGATGCGACAGGTTACACTGGGGCCAACGTCCTGACTTTC
CASSQDATGYTGANVLTF
>.|TRBV5-1|TRBJ1-2|.
TGCGCCAGCAGCCCGGGTGGGGCTACAAATAACAATGGCTACACCTTC
CASSPGGATNNNGYTF
>.|TRBV30|TRBJ1-2|.
TGTGCCTGGAGTAGGAGGGGCCAAGAACATTATGGCTACACCTTC
CAWSRRGQEHYGYTF
>.|TRBV7-9|TRBJ2-3|.
TGTGCCAGCAGCTACGACAGTCCGGATACGCAGTATTTT
CASSYDSPDTQYF
>.|TRBV5-1|TRBJ2-7|.
TGCGCCAGCAGCTTCGGTACAGCGGGTTCCAGCTCCTACGAGCAGTACTTC
CASSFGTAGSSSYEQYF
>.|TRBV4-2|TRBJ1-2|.
TGTGCCAGCAGCCAAGAGGGAGACGTATATGGCTACACCTTC
CASSQEGDVYGYTF
>.|TRBV7-2|TRBJ1-6|.
TGTGCCAGCAGCTTGCAGGGTGGCTATAATTCACCCCTCCACTTT
CASSLQGGYNSPLHF
>TRBD2|TRBV5-6|TRBJ2-7|.
TGTGCCAGCAGCTTCCGCGGGGGGGGTTGGGAGCAGTACTTC
CASSFRGGGWEQYF